The 7 T cell receptor beta chains reported below all come from one sample, sequenced in a study of PD-L1 blockade in urothelial cancer (dated by TCRdb to about 2017). Library prep was done by the immunoSEQ multiplex PCR assay. The table was pulled from immuneACCESS by TCRdb, which kept in-frame rearrangements only. Such tables lose some clones; where checked, under half of the loss comes from unresolved V genes, and the rest has no known cause. The table for this sample lists about 21,000 clones; roughly 90% of them were counted only once. Together, the top ten hold 16% of the sample. The starting material was PBMCs, obtained around atezolizumab (anti-PD-L1) treatment. The origin of the receptors is a woman in her sixties or seventies with urothelial cancer.

This clone was seen only once. The chain has TRBV30 and TRBJ2-2; D might be TRBD1 (5 bases). The germline V and J ends were trimmed by 8 bases and 9 bases, with 7 bases remaining between them. Germline V gene lookup returns CDR1 GTSNPN and CDR2 SVGIG (reference sequence). CDR3 length: 9 amino acids. CDR3 in amino acids: CAGHRELFF. The DNA of the CDR3 is TGTGCCGGACACCGGGAGCTGTTTTTT.

This chain uses TRBV28 with TRBJ2-5; 15 positions match TRBD2. V lost 2 bases, J lost 6 bases, and 4 bases stayed unmatched. The germline V gene has CDR1 MDHEN and CDR2 SYDVKM. CDR3 length equals 16 residues. CDR3 residues: CASSLGTSGRWKTQYF. The CDR3 nucleotides read TGTGCCAGCAGTTTAGGGACTAGCGGGAGGTGGAAGACCCAGTACTTC.

This clone was observed a few times. The V gene is TRBV7-3, the J gene TRBJ2-5; 7 bases agree with TRBD2. The V segment lost 5 bases and the J segment 4 bases; nucleotides outside the gene matches: 10. This CDR3 has 15 residues. CDR1 is SGHTA and CDR2 is FQGTGA in the germline V gene. The CDR3 reads CASSPSGTWGETQYF. The CDR3 bases are TGTGCCAGCAGCCCCAGCGGGACCTGGGGAGAGACCCAGTACTTC. The full variable domain, rest sourced from reference TRBV7-3 and TRBJ2-5, is GAGVSQTPSNKVTEKGKYVELRCDPISGHTALYWYRQSLGQGPEFLIYFQGTGAADDSGLPNDRFFAVRPEGSVSTLKIQRTERGDSAVYLCASSPSGTWGETQYFGPGTRLLVL.

CDR3: CASSPYSGTSRREQYF. CDR3 DNA: TGTGCCAGCAGTCCCTATTCCGGGACATCGAGGCGTGAGCAGTACTTC. The chain joins TRBV28 to TRBJ2-7, with a tentative D call TRBD1 (6 bases). Looked up from germline, CDR1 is MDHEN and CDR2 is SYDVKM. The V gene lost 5 bases and the J gene lost 7 bases, with 24 bases spanning the gap. The CDR3 totals 16 residues.

The CDR3 reads CASRVKGGAQYF. The CDR3 DNA follows: TGTGCCAGCAGAGTCAAGGGGGGGGCCCAGTACTTC. This sequence joins TRBV2 and TRBJ2-5, with D perhaps TRBD2 (7 bases). Trimming took off 6 bases at V and 9 bases at J, with 14 bases between the two ends. The CDR3 contains 12 residues. CDR1 is SNHLY, CDR2 FYNNEI, per germline.

J is TRBJ2-7 and V is TRBV4-3; no clear D gene. Trimming took off 3 bases at V and 2 bases at J, with 11 bases between the two ends. The CDR3 covers 14 residues. The V gene's germline CDR1 is LGHNA and CDR2 YSLEER. The CDR3 is CASSHARGAYEQYF. CDR3 DNA: TGCGCCAGCAGCCATGCACGAGGTGCCTACGAGCAGTACTTC.

This chain links TRBV10-1 with TRBJ2-1; no clear D. Germline loops: CDR1 WNHNN, CDR2 SYGVQD (reference sequence). The CDR3 runs to 12 residues. V lost 8 bases to trimming and J lost 8 bases, with 13 bases between them. Here the CDR3 DNA reads TGCGCCAGCCCCTATAATCAAGATGAGCAGTTCTTC. Translating gives CASPYNQDEQFF.